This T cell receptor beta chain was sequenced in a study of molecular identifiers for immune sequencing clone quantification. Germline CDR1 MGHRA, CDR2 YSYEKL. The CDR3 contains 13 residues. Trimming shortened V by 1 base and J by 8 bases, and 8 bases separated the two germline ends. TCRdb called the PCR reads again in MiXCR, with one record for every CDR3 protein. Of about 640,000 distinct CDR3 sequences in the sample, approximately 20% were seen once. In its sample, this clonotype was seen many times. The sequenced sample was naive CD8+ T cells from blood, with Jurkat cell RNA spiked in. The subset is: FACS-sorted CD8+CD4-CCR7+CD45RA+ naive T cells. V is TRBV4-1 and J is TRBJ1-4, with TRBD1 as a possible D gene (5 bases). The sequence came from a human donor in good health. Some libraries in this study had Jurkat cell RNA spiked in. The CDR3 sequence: CASSQGGGEKLFF. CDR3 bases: TGCGCCAGCAGCCAAGGCGGGGGGGAAAAACTGTTTTTT.